Sequencing of this TCR beta chain was carried out in a study of OX40 agonist ivuxolimab in advanced cancers. Study in general: An anti-OX40 (CD134) antibody with agonistic activity, ivuxolimab, was administered to patients. Partial responses were achieved by three patients: one hepatocellular carcinoma, two cutaneous melanoma.

Produced via immunoSEQ multiplex PCR; TCRdb's table is partial and in-frame only. This table holds 74,000 or so clones, roughly 85% found once. Points on this clone: Antigen: not known.

Study results and limitations: Among expanded peripheral T cells, antigen specificity went undetermined. Dose levels from 0.1 to 3.0 mg/kg saw CD4+ and CD8+ blood T cells expand clonally by week 6.

The sequences come from CD4+ or CD8+ T cells sorted from blood, collected in a trial of the OX40 agonist ivuxolimab. This clonotype was sampled from an adult with an advanced solid tumor such as melanoma, head and neck, liver or kidney cancer.

For the CDR3, the DNA is TGCGCCAGCAGCTTGGTCGGGCTTATATGGGCGCAGTATTTT. Translated: CASSLVGLIWAQYF. This chain links TRBV5-1 with TRBJ2-3; D unresolved. Germline lookup yields CDR1 SGHRS and CDR2 YFSETQ. This CDR3 is built from 14 residues. Trimming stripped 0 bases from V and 10 bases from J, with 15 bases between.